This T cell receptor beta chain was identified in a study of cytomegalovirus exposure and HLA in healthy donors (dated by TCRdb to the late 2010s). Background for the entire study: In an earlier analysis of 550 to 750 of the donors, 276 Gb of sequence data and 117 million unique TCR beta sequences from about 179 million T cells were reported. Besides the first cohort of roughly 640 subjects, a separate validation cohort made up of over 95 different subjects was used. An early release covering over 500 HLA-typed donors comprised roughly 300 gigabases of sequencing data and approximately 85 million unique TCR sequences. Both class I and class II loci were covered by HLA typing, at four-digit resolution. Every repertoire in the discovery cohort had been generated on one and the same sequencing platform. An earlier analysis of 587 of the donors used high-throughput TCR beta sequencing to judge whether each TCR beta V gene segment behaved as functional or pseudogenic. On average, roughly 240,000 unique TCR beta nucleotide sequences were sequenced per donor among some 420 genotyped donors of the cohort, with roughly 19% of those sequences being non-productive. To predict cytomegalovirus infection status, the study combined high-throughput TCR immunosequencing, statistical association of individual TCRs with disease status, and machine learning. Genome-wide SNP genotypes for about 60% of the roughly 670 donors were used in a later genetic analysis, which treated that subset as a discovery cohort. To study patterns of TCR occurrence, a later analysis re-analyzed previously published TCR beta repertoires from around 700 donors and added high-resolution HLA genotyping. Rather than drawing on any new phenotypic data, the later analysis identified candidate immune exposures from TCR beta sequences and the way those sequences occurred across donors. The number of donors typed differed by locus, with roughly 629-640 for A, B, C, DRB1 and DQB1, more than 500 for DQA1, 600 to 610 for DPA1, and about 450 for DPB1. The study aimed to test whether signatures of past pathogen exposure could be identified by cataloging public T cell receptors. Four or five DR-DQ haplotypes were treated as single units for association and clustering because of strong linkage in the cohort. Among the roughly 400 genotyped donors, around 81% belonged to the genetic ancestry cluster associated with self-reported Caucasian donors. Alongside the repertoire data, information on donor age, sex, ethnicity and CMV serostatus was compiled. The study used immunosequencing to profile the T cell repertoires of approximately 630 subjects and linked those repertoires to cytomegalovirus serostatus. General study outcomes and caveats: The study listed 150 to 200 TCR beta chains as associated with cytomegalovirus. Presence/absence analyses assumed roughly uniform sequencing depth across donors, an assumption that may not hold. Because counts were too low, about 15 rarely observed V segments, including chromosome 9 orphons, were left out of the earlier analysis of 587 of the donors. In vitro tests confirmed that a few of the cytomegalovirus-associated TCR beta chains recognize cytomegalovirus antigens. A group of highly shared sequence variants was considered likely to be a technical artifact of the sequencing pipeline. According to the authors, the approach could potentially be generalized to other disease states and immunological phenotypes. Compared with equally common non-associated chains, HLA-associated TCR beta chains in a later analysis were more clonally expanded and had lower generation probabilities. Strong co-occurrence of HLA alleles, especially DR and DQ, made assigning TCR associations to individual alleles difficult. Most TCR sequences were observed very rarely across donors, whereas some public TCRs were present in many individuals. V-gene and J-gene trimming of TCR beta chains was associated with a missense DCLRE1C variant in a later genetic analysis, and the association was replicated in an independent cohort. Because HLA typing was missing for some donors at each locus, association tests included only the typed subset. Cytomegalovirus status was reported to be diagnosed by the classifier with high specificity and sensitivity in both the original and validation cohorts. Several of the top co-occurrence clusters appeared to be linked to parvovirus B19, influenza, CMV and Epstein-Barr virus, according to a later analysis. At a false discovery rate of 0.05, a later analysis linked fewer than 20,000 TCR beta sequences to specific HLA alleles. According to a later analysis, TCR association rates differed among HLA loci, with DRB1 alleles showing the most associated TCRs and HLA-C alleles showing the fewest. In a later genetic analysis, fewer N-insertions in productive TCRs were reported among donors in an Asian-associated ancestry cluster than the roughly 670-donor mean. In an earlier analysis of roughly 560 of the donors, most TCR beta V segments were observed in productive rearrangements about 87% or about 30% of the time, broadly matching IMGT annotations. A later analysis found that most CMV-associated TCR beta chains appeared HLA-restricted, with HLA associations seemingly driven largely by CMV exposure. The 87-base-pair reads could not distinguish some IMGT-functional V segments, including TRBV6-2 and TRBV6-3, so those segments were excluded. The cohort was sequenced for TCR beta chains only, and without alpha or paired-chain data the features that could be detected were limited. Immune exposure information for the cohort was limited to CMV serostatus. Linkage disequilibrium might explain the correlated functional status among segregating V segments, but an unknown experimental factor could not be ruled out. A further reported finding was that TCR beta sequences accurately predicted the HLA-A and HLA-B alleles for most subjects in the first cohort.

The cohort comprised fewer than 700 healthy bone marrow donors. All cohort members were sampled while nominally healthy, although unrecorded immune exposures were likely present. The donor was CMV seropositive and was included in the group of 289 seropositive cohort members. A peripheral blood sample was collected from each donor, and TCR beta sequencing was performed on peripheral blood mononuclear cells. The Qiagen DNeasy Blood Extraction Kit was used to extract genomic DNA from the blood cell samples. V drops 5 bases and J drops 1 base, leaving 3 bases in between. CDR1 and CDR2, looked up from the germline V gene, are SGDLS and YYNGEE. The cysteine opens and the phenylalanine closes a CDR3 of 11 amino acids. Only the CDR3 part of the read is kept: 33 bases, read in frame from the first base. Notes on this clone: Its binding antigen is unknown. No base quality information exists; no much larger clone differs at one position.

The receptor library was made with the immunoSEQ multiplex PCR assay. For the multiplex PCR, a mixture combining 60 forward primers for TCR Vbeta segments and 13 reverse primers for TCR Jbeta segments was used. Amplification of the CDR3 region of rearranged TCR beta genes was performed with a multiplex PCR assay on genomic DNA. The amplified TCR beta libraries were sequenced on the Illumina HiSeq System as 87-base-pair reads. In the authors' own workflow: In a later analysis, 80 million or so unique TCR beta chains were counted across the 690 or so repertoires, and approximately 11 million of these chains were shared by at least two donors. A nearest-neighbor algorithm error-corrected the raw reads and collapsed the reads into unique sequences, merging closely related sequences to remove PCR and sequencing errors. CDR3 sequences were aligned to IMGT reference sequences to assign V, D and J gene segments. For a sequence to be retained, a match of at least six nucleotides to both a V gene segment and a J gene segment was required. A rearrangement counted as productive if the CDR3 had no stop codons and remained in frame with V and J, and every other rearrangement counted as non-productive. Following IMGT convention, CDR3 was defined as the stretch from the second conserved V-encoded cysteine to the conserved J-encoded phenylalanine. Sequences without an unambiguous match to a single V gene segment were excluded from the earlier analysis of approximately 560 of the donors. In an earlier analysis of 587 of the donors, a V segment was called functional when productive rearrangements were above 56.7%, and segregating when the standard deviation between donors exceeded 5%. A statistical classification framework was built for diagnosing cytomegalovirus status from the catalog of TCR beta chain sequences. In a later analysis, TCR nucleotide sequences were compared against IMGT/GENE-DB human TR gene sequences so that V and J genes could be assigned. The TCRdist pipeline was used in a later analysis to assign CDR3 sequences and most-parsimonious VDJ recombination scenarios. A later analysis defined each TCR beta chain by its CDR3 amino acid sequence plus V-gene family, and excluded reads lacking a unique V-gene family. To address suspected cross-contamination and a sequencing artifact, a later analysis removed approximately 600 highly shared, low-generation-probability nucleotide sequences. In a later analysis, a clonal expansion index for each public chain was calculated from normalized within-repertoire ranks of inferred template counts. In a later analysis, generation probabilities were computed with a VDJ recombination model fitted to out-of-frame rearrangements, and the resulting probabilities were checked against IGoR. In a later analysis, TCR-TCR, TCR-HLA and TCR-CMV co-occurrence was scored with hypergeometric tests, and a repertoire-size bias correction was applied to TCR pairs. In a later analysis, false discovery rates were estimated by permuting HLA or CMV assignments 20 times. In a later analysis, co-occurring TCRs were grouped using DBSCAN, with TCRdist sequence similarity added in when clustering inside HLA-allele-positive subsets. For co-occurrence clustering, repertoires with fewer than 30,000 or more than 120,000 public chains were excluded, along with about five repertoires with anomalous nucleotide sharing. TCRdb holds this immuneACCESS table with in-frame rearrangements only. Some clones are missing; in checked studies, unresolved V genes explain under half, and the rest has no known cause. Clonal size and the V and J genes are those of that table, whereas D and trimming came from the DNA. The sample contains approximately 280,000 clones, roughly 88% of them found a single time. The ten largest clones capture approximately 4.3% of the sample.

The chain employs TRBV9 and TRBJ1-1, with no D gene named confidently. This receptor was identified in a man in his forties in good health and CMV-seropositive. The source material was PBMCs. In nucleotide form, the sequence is TGTGCCAGCAGTAGGAACACTGAAGCTTTCTTT. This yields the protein CASSRNTEAFF.